This T cell receptor beta chain derives from a study of CD8+ T cells in alopecia areata. This sample's treatment: oral pan-JAK inhibitor, 5-10 mg twice daily. Trimming shortened V by 5 bases and J by 4 bases, and 9 bases separated the two germline ends. Per germline, CDR1 SEHNR and CDR2 FQNEAQ (reference sequence). The CDR3 has 14 amino acids. RNA was extracted and reverse transcribed into cDNA as the sequencing template. Some clones are missing from TCRdb's copy, which holds only in-frame ones; the method was immunoSEQ multiplex PCR. This table holds 200,000 to 250,000 clones, roughly two fifths found once.

The TCR sequence derives from a human donor with alopecia areata. The V gene is TRBV7-9, the J gene TRBJ1-6; a possible D gene is TRBD1 (6 bases). The sample consisted of CD4+ T cells sorted from blood, taken between weeks 30 and 35, from a patient treated with tofacitinib. The CDR3 DNA sequence: TGTGCCAGCAGCATGGACAGTTATAATTCACCCCTCCACTTT. Its protein is CASSMDSYNSPLHF.